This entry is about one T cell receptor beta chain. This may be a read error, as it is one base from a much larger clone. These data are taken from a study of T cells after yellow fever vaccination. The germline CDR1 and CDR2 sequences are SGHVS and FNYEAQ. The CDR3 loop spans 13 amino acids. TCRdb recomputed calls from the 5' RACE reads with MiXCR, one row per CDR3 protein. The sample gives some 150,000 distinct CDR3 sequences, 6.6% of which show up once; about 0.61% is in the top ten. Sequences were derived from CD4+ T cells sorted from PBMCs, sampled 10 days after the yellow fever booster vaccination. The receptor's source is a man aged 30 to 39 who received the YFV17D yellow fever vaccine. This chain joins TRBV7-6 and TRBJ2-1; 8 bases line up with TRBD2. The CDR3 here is CTSSFSGVNEQFF. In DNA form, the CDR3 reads TGTACCAGCAGCTTTAGCGGGGTGAATGAGCAGTTCTTC. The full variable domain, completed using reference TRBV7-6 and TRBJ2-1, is GAGVSQSPRYKVTKRGQDVALRCDPISGHVSLYWYRQALGQGPEFLTYFNYEAQQDKSGLPNDRFSAERPEGSISTLTIQRTEQRDSAMYRCTSSFSGVNEQFFGPGTRLTVL.